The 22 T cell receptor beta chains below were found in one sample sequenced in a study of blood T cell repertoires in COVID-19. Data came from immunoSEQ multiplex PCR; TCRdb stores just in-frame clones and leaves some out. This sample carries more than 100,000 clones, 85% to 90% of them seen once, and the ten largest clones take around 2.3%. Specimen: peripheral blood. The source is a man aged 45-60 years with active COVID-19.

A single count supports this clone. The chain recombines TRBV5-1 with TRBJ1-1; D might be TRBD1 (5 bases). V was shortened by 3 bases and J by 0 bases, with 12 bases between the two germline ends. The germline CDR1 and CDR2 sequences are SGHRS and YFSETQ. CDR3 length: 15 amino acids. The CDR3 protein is CASSSQAPMNTEAFF. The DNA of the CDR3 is TGCGCCAGCAGCTCACAGGCTCCTATGAACACTGAAGCTTTCTTT.

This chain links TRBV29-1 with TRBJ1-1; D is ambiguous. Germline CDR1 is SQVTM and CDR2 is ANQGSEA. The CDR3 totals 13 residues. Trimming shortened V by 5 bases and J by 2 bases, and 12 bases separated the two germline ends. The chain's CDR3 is CSVRPLANTEAFF. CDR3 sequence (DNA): TGCAGCGTTCGTCCCTTAGCAAACACTGAAGCTTTCTTT.

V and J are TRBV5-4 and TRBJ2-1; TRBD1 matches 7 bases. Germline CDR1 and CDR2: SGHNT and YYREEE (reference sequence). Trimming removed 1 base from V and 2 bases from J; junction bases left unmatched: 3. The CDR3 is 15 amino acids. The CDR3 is CASSLTDRTYNEQFF. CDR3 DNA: TGTGCCAGCAGCTTGACGGACAGGACCTACAATGAGCAGTTCTTC. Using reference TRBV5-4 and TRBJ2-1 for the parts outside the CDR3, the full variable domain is ETGVTQSPTHLIKTRGQQVTLRCSSQSGHNTVSWYQQALGQGPQFIFQYYREEENGRGNFPPRFSGLQFPNYSSELNVNALELDDSALYLCASSLTDRTYNEQFFGPGTRLTVL.

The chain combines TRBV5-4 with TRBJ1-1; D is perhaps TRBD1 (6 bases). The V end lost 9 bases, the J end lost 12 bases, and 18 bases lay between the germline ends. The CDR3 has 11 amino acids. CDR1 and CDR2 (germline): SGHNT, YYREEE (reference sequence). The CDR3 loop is CATSKGGLTFF. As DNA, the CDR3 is TGTGCCACCTCGAAAGGGGGTCTTACTTTCTTT.

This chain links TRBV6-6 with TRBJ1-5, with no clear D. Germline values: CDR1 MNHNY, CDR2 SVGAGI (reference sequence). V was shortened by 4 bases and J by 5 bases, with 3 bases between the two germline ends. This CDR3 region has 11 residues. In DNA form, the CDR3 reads TGTGCCAGCAGTTCCGATCAGCCCCAGCATTTT. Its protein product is CASSSDQPQHF.

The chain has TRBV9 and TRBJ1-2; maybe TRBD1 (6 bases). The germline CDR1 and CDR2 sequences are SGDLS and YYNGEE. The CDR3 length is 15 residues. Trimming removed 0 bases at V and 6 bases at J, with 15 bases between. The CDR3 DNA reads TGTGCCAGCAGCGTAGGCAGGGGAGGGGAAAATGGCTACACCTTC. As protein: CASSVGRGGENGYTF. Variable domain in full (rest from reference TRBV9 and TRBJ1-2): DSGVTQTPKHLITATGQRVTLRCSPRSGDLSVYWYQQSLDQGLQFLIQYYNGEERAKGNILERFSAQQFPDLHSELNLSSLELGDSALYFCASSVGRGGENGYTFGSGTRLTVV.

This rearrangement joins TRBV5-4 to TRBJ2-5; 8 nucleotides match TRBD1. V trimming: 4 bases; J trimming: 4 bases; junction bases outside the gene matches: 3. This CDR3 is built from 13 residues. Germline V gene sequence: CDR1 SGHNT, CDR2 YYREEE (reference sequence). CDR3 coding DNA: TGTGCCAGCAGCGCTGACAGGGGAGAGACCCAGTACTTC. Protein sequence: CASSADRGETQYF.

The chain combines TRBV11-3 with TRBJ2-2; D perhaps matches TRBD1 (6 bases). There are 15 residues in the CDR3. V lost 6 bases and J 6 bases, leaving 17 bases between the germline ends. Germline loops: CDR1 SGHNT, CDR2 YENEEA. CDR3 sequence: CASRPTGSGAGELFF. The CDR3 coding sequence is TGTGCCAGCAGACCCACAGGGTCTGGAGCCGGGGAGCTGTTTTTT.

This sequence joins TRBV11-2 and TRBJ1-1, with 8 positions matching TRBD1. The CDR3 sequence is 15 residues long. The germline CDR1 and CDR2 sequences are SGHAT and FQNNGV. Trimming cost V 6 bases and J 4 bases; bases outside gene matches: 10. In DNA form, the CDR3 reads TGTGCCAGCAGGCCACCGACAGGGGCTCGCACTGAAGCTTTCTTT. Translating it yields CASRPPTGARTEAFF.

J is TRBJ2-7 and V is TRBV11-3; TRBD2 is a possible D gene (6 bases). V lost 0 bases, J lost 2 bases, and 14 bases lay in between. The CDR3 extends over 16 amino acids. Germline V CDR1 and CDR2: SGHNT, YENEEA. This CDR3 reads CASSLDGGTATYEQYF. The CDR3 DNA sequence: TGTGCCAGCAGCTTAGATGGGGGGACGGCGACCTACGAGCAGTACTTC. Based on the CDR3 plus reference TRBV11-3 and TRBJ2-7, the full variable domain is EAGVVQSPRYKIIEKKQPVAFWCNPISGHNTLYWYLQNLGQGPELLIRYENEEAVDDSQLPKDRFSAERLKGVDSTLKIQPAELGDSAVYLCASSLDGGTATYEQYFGPGTRLTVT.

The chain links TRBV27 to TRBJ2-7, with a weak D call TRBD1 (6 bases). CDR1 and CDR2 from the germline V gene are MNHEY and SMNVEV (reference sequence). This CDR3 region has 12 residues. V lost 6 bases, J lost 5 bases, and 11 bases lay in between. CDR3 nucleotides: TGTGCCAGCAGCCTTCAGGGGCACGAGCAGTACTTC. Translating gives CASSLQGHEQYF.

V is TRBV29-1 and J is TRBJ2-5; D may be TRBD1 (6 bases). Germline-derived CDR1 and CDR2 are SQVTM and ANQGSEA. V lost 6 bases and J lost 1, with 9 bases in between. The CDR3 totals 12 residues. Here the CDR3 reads CSVVDSQETQYF. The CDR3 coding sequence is TGCAGCGTCGTGGACAGCCAAGAGACCCAGTACTTC.

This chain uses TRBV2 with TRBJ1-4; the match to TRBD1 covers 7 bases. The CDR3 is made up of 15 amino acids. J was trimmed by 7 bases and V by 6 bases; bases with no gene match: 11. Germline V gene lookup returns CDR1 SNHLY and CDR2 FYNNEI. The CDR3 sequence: CASRNGQVGGEKLFF. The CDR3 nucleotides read TGTGCCAGCAGGAACGGACAGGTCGGAGGTGAAAAACTGTTTTTT.

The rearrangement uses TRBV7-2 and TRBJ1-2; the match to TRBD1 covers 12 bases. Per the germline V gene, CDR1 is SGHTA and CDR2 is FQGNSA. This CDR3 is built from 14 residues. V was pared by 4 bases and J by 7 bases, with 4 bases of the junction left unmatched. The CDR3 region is CASSWGQGALGYTF. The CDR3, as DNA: TGTGCCAGCAGCTGGGGACAGGGGGCTCTTGGCTACACCTTC.

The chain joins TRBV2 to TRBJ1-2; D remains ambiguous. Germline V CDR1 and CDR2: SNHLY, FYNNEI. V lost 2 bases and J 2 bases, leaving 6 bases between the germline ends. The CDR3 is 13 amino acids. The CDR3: CASSENGNYGYTF. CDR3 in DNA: TGTGCCAGCAGTGAAAACGGGAACTATGGCTACACCTTC. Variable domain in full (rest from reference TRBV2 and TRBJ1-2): EPEVTQTPSHQVTQMGQEVILRCVPISNHLYFYWYRQILGQKVEFLVSFYNNEISEKSEIFDDQFSVERPDGSNFTLKIRSTKLEDSAMYFCASSENGNYGYTFGSGTRLTVV.

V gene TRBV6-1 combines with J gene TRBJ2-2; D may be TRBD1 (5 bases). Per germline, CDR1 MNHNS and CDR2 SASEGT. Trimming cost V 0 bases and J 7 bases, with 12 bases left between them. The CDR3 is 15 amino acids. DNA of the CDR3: TGTGCCAGCAGTGAAGCACCCCAGGGTATCGGGGAGCTGTTTTTT. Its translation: CASSEAPQGIGELFF.

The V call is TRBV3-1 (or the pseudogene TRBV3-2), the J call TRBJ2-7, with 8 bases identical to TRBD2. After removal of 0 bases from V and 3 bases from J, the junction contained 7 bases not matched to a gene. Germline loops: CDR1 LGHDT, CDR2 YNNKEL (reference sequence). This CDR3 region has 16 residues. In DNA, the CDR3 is TGTGCCAGCAGCCAAGATCTGAGAGCGGGGGACTACGAGCAGTACTTC. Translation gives CASSQDLRAGDYEQYF.

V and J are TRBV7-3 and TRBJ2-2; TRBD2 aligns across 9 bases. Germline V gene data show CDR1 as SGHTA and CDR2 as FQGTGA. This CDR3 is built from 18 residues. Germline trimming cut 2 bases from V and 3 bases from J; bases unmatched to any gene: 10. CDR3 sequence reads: CASSLAASGVGDTGELFF. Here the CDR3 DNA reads TGTGCCAGCAGCTTAGCCGCTAGCGGGGTAGGGGACACCGGGGAGCTGTTTTTT.

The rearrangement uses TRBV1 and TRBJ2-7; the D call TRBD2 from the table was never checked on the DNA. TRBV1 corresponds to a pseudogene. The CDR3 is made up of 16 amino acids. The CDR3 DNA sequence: TGCACCAGCAGCCAAGGGGGGACTAGCGTGACATACGAGCAGTACTTC. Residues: CTSSQGGTSVTYEQYF.

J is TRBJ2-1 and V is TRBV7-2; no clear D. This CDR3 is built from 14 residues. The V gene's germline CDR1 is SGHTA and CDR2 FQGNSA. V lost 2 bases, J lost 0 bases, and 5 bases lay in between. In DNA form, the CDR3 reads TGTGCCAGCAGCTTACGGAGCTCCTACAATGAGCAGTTCTTC. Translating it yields CASSLRSSYNEQFF.

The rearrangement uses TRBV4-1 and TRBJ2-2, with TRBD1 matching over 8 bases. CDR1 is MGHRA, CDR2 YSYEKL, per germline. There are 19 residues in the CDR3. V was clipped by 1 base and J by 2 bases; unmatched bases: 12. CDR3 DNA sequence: TGCGCCAGCAGCCAAGTCCCCAGGGACAGGTTTTTAAACACCGGGGAGCTGTTTTTT. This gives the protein CASSQVPRDRFLNTGELFF.

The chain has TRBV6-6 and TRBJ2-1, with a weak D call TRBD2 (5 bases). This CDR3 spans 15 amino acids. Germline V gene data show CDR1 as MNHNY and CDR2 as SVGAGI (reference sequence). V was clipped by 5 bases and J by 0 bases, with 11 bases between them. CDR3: CASSPSGLSYNEQFF. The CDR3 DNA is TGTGCCAGCAGTCCAAGCGGTCTCTCCTACAATGAGCAGTTCTTC.